The sequence of this T cell receptor (beta chain) was determined in a study of blood T cells in healthy people across ages. The count of this clonotype is one. V gave up 4 bases and J gave up 0 bases, with 13 bases separating them. The germline V gene has CDR1 SGHRS and CDR2 YFSETQ. The length of the CDR3 is 15 residues. PCR was performed a second time for about 7 to 11 cycles using a sample-barcoded 5' primer and a J-beta primer mix. TCRdb reprocessed the 5' RACE reads with MiXCR, giving one entry per CDR3 protein. The data hold around 600,000 distinct CDR3 sequences, with around 50% observed a single time.

The chain combines TRBV5-1 with TRBJ1-2; D unclear. Sequencing was done on a sample of blood. The clonotype comes from a man aged 80 or over in good health. This CDR3 reads CASSPLPGTNYGYTF. CDR3 nucleotides: TGCGCCAGCAGCCCGCTCCCCGGTACTAACTATGGCTACACCTTC.